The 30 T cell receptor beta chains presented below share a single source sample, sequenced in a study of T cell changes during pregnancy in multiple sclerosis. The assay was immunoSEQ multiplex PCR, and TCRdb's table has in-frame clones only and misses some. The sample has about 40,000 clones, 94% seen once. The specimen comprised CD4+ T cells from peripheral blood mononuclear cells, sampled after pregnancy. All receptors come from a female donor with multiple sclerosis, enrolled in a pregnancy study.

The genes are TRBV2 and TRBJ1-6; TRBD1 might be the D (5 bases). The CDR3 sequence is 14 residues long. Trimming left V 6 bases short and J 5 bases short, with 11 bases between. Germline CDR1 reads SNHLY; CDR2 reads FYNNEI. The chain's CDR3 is CASSSTADNSPLHF. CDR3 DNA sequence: TGTGCCAGCAGCTCGACAGCAGATAATTCACCCCTCCACTTT.

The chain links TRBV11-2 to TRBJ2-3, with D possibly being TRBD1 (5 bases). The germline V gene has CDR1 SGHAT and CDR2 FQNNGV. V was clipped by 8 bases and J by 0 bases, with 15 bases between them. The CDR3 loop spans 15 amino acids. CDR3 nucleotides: TGTGCCAGCGGGTTAGGGGCCCATAGCACAGATACGCAGTATTTT. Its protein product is CASGLGAHSTDTQYF.

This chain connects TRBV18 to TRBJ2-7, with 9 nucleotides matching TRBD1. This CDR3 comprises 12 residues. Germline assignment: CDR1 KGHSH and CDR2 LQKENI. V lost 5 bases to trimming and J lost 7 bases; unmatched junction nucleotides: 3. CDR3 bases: TGTGCCAGCTCAACCGGACAGGGGGAGCAGTACTTC. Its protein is CASSTGQGEQYF.

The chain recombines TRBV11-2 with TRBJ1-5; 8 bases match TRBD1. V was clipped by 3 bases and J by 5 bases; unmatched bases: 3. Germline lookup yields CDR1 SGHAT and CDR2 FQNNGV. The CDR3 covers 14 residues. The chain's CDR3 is CASSFDRGYQPQHF. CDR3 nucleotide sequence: TGTGCCAGCAGCTTTGACAGGGGCTATCAGCCCCAGCATTTT.

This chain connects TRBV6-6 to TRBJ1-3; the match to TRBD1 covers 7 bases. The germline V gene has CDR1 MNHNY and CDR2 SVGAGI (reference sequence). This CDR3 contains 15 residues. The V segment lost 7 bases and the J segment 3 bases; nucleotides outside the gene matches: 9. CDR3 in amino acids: CASTNKGANGNTIYF. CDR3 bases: TGTGCCAGCACCAATAAGGGGGCGAATGGAAACACCATATATTTT.

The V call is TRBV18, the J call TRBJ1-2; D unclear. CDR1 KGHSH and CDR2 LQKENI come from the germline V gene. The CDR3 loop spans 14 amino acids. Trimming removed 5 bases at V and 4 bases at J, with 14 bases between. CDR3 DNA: TGTGCCAGCTCAGAACTCGGGTTGCGCTATGGCTACACCTTC. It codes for CASSELGLRYGYTF.

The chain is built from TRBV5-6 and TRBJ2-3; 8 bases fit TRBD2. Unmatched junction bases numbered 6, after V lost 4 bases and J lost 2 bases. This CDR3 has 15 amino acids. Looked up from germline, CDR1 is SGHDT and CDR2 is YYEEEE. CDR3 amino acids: CASSLTGGNTDTQYF. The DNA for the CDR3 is TGTGCCAGCAGCCTGACGGGGGGGAACACAGATACGCAGTATTTT.

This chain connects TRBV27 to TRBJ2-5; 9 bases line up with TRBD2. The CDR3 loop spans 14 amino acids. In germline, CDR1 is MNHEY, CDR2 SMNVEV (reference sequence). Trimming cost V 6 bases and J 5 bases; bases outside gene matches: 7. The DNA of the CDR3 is TGTGCCAGCAGGATTAGCGGGGGTCCGGAGACCCAGTACTTC. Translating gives CASRISGGPETQYF.

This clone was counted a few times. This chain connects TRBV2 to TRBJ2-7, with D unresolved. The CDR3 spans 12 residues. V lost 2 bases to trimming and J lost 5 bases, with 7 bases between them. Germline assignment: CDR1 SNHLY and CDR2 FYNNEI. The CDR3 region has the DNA TGTGCCAGCAGTGAAATGTCTAACGAGCAGTACTTC. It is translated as CASSEMSNEQYF.

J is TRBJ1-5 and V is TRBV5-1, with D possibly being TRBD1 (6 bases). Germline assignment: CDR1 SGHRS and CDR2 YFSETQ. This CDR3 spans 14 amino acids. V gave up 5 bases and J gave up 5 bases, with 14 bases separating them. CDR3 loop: CASRPTGGDQPQHF. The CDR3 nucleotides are TGCGCCAGCAGGCCGACAGGAGGAGATCAGCCCCAGCATTTT.

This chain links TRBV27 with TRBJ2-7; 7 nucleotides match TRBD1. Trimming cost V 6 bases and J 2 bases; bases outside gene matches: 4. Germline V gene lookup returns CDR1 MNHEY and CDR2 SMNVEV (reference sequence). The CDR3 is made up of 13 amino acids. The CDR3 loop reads CASSRDRTYEQYF. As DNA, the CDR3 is TGTGCCAGCAGCCGGGACAGAACCTACGAGCAGTACTTC.

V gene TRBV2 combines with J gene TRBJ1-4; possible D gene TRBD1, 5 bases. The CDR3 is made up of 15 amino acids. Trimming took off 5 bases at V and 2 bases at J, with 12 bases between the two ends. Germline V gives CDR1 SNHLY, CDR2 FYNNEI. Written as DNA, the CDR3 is TGTGCCAGCAGTATTCCGGGACTCACTAATGAAAAACTGTTTTTT. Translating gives CASSIPGLTNEKLFF.

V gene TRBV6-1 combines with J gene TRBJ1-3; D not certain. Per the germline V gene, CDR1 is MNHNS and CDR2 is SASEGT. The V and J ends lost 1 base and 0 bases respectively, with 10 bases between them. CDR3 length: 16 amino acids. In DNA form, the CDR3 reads TGTGCCAGCAGTGAAGACAGAAGGATCTCTGGAAACACCATATATTTT. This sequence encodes CASSEDRRISGNTIYF.

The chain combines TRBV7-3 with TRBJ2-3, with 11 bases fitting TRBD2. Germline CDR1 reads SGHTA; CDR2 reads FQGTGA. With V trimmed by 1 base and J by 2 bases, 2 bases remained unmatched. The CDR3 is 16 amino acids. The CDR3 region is CASSLISGGDTDTQYF. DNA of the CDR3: TGTGCCAGCAGCTTAATTAGCGGGGGGGACACAGATACGCAGTATTTT.

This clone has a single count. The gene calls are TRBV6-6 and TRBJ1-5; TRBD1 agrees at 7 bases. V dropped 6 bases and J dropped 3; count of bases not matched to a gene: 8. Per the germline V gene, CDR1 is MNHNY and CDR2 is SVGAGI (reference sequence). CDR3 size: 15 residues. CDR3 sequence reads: CASSFRDSYNQPQHF. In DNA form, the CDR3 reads TGTGCCAGCAGCTTCCGGGACAGTTACAATCAGCCCCAGCATTTT.

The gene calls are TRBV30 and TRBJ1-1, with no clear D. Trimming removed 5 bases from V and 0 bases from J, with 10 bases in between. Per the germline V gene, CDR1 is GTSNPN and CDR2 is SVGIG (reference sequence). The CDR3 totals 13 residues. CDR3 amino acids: CAWLFGMNTEAFF. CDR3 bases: TGTGCCTGGCTGTTCGGGATGAACACTGAAGCTTTCTTT. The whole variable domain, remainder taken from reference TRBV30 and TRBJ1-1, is SQTIHQWPATLVQPVGSPLSLECTVEGTSNPNLYWYRQAAGRGLQLLFYSVGIGQISSEVPQNLSASRPQDRQFILSSKKLLLSDSGFYLCAWLFGMNTEAFFGQGTRLTVV.

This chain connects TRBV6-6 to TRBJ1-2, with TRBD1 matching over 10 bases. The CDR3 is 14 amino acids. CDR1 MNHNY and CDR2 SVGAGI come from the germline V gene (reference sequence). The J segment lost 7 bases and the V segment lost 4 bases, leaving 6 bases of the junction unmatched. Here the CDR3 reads CASSSRQGALGYTF. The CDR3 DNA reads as TGTGCCAGCAGTTCCCGACAGGGGGCGCTTGGCTACACCTTC.

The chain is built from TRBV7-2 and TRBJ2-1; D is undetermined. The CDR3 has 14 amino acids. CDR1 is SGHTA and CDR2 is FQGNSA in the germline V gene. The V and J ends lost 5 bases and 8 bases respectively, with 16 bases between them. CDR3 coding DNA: TGTGCCAGCAGCCCAAGTCGGGTCCGGGATGAGCAGTTCTTC. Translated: CASSPSRVRDEQFF.

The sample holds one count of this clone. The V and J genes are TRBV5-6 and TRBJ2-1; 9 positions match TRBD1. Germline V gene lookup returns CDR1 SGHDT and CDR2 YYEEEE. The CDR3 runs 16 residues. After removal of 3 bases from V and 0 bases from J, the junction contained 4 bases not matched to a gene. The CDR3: CASSSIQGASYNEQFF. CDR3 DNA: TGTGCCAGCAGCTCGATACAGGGGGCCTCCTACAATGAGCAGTTCTTC.

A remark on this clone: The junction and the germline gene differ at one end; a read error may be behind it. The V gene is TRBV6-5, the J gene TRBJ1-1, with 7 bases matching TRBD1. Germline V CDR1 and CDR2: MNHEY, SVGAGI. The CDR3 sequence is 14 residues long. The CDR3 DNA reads TGTGCCAGCAGAAGACAGGGTAGGAACTCTGAAGCTTTCTTT. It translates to CASRRQGRNSEAFF.

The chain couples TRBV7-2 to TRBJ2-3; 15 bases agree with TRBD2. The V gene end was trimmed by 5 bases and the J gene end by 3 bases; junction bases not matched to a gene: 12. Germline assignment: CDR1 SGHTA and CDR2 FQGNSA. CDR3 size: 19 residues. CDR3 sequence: CASSRTRTSGGASTDTQYF. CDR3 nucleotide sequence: TGTGCCAGCAGCCGAACCCGGACTAGCGGGGGGGCCTCGACAGATACGCAGTATTTT.

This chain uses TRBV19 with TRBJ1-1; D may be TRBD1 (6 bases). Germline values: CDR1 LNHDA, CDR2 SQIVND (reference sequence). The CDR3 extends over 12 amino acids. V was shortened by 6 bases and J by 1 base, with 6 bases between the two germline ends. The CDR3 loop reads CASRGQNTEAFF. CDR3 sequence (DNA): TGTGCCAGTAGGGGACAGAACACTGAAGCTTTCTTT. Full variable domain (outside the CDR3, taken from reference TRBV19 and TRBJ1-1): DGGITQSPKYLFRKEGQNVTLSCEQNLNHDAMYWYRQDPGQGLRLIYYSQIVNDFQKGDIAEGYSVSREKKESFPLTVTSAQKNPTAFYLCASRGQNTEAFFGQGTRLTVV.

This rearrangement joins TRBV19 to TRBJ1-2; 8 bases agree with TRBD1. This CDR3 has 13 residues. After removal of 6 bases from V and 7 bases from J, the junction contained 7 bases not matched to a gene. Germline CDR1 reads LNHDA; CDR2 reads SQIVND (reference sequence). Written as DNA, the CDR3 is TGTGCCAGTAGCATCGACAGGGGTGGTGGCTACACCTTC. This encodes CASSIDRGGGYTF.

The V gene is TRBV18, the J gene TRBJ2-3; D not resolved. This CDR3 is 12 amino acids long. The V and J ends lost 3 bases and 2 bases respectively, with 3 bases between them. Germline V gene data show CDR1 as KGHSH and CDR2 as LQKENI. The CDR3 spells CASSPYTDTQYF. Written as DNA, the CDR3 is TGTGCCAGCTCACCCTACACAGATACGCAGTATTTT.

The CDR3 DNA is TGTGCCAGCTCACCCCGGGACACCAAAGAGACCCAGTACTTC. Its translation is CASSPRDTKETQYF. The gene calls are TRBV18 and TRBJ2-5; D may be TRBD1 (6 bases). V was shortened by 3 bases and J by 3 bases, with 11 bases between the two germline ends. Germline lookup yields CDR1 KGHSH and CDR2 LQKENI. The CDR3 runs 14 residues.

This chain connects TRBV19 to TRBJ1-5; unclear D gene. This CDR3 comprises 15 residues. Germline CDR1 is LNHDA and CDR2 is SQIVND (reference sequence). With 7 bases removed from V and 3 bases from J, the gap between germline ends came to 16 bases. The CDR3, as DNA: TGTGCCAGTACCCCCACGTTCGGAGTCAATCAGCCCCAGCATTTT. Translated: CASTPTFGVNQPQHF.

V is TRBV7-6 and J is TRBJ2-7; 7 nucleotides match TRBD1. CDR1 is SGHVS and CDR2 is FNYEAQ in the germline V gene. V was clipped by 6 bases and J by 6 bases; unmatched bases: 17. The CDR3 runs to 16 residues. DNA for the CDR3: TGTGCCAGCAGTCCTAGGACAGGACAAGCCGGGTCCGAGCAGTACTTC. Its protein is CASSPRTGQAGSEQYF.

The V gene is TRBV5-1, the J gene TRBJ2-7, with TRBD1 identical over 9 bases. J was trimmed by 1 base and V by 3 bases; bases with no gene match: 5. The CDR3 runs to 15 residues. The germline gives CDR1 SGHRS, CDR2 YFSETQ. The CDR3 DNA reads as TGCGCCAGCAGCTACGGGACAGGGACATCCTACGAGCAGTACTTC. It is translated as CASSYGTGTSYEQYF.

The CDR3 DNA sequence: TGTGCCAGCAGCTCCGGTCCAGGCTATGGCTACACCTTC. Its translation: CASSSGPGYGYTF. This chain uses TRBV5-8 with TRBJ1-2; D remains unclear. Germline CDR1 SGHTS, CDR2 YDEGEE. Trimming cost V 3 bases and J 4 bases, with 10 bases left between them. The CDR3 contains 13 residues.

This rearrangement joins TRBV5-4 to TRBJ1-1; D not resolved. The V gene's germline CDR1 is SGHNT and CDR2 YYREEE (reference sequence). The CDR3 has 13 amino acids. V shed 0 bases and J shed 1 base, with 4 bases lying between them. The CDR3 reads CASSLARNTEAFF. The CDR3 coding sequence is TGTGCCAGCAGCTTGGCGCGGAACACTGAAGCTTTCTTT.